This TCR beta chain was found in a study of T cell responses to AZD1222 COVID-19 vaccine. Produced via immunoSEQ multiplex PCR; TCRdb's table is partial and in-frame only. The repertoire consists of roughly 96,000 clones, with around 87% occurring once and the leading ten covering about 12%. With V trimmed by 7 bases and J by 4 bases, 10 bases remained unmatched. This CDR3 region has 15 residues. Looked up from germline, CDR1 is MNHEY and CDR2 is SVGAGI. Whole-study results and caveats: Seropositive at baseline were only a handful of AZD1222 recipients. The peak T cell response came first, and repertoires were sampled only after it. Spike-specific TCR breadth and depth rose after two AZD1222 doses. Unmutated variant regions reportedly attract nearly half of all spike-specific TCRs.

On this clone itself: Antigen unknown.

This specimen consisted of peripheral blood, obtained 28 days after the second AZD1222 dose. This clonotype originated in an adult who received the AZD1222 COVID-19 vaccine. V and J are TRBV6-5 and TRBJ1-2; 9 positions agree with TRBD1. The CDR3: CASTPGQGYSYGYTF. In DNA form, the CDR3 reads TGTGCCAGCACCCCGGGACAGGGTTATTCCTATGGCTACACCTTC.